A selection of T cell receptor beta chains follows, all from one sample in a study of T-cell reconstitution after alpha-beta-depleted transplantation in children. TCRdb itself ran the PCR reads through MiXCR, one entry per CDR3 protein. The profile shows about 580,000 distinct CDR3 sequences, about 23% of them singletons. The source material was PBMCs, mostly from graft donor cells, sampled 360 days after TCRalphabeta/CD19-depleted stem cell transplant. The receptor source for this set is a boy in the first two years of life who had a stem cell transplant for acute myeloid leukemia, so the T cells may come from the graft donor. The CDR3 runs from the conserved cysteine through the conserved F or W. Each record gives: clone size, J gene, D gene, V gene, CDR3 length, CDR3 protein, CDR3 DNA. D genes are given only for firm matches. Part of the rows lack a size; the others show once, few, many or a class for expanded clones.

size: few; J: TRBJ2-3; D: .; V: TRBV7-2; length: 17; CDR3: CASSLGGVGIPTDTQYF; DNA: TGTGCCAGCAGCTTAGGAGGGGTCGGGATTCCCACAGATACGCAGTATTTT
size: .; J: TRBJ1-4; D: .; V: TRBV4-3; length: 16; CDR3: CASSRELTATNEKLFF; DNA: TGCGCCAGCAGCCGCGAACTGACAGCAACTAATGAAAAACTGTTTTTT
size: many; J: TRBJ2-1; D: .; V: TRBV6-2/TRBV6-3; length: 12; CDR3: CASRTGGPYTVF; DNA: TGTGCCAGCAGAACCGGGGGGCCGTATACGGTCTTC
size: .; J: TRBJ1-1; D: TRBD1; V: TRBV6-5; length: 15; CDR3: CASSYWDSQNTEAFF; DNA: TGTGCCAGCAGTTACTGGGACAGTCAGAACACTGAAGCTTTCTTT
size: .; J: TRBJ1-2; D: .; V: TRBV10-3; length: 12; CDR3: CAISEKNYGYTF; DNA: TGTGCCATCAGTGAAAAGAACTATGGCTACACCTTC
size: many; J: TRBJ1-1; D: .; V: TRBV6-5; length: 15; CDR3: CASSYSTASYTEAFF; DNA: TGTGCCAGCAGTTACTCGACAGCCTCTTACACTGAAGCTTTCTTT
size: .; J: TRBJ2-7; D: .; V: TRBV20-1; length: 11; CDR3: CSVRAQERAHF; DNA: TGCAGTGTTAGAGCCCAGGAGCGGGCCCACTTC
size: many; J: TRBJ2-5; D: .; V: TRBV29-1; length: 13; CDR3: CSVEYGRGETQYF; DNA: TGCAGCGTTGAATACGGACGGGGGGAGACCCAGTACTTC
size: .; J: TRBJ2-5; D: TRBD1; V: TRBV5-1; length: 17; CDR3: CASSLLTGTGGFETQYF; DNA: TGCGCCAGCAGCTTATTGACCGGGACAGGGGGTTTCGAGACCCAGTACTTC
size: many; J: TRBJ2-1; D: .; V: TRBV29-1; length: 11; CDR3: CSVGLTNEQFF; DNA: TGCAGCGTGGGGTTAACCAATGAGCAGTTCTTC
size: .; J: TRBJ2-1; D: .; V: TRBV5-4; length: 18; CDR3: CASSFNGYIWLGDNEQFF; DNA: TGTGCCAGCAGCTTTAATGGCTATATTTGGCTAGGAGACAATGAGCAGTTCTTC
size: many; J: TRBJ2-7; D: .; V: TRBV20-1; length: 14; CDR3: CSARDQGRPYEQYF; DNA: TGCAGTGCTAGAGATCAGGGGAGGCCTTACGAGCAGTACTTC
size: few; J: TRBJ2-7; D: .; V: TRBV7-2; length: 14; CDR3: CASSPEAISYEQYF; DNA: TGTGCCAGCAGCCCCGAAGCTATCTCCTACGAGCAGTACTTC
size: many; J: TRBJ2-2; D: .; V: TRBV20-1; length: 14; CDR3: CSAAPGGWTGELFF; DNA: TGCAGTGCTGCCCCAGGGGGGTGGACCGGGGAGCTGTTTTTT
size: .; J: TRBJ1-1; D: TRBD1; V: TRBV10-3; length: 14; CDR3: CAIGDRPPNTEAFF; DNA: TGTGCCATCGGGGACAGGCCCCCGAACACTGAAGCTTTCTTT
size: many; J: TRBJ2-7; D: .; V: TRBV4-3; length: 14; CDR3: CASSQDVSSYEQYF; DNA: TGCGCCAGCAGCCAAGATGTAAGCTCCTACGAGCAGTACTTC
size: .; J: TRBJ1-2; D: .; V: TRBV3-1; length: 12; CDR3: CASSPGRWERTF; DNA: TGTGCCAGCAGCCCAGGAAGGTGGGAGCGCACCTTC
size: .; J: TRBJ2-3; D: .; V: TRBV7-6; length: 15; CDR3: CASSPSLAGPDTQYF; DNA: TGTGCCAGCAGCCCATCCCTCGCAGGGCCAGATACGCAGTATTTT
size: many; J: TRBJ1-6; D: .; V: TRBV6-5; length: 14; CDR3: CASRSTAYNSPLHF; DNA: TGTGCCAGCAGGTCGACAGCCTATAATTCACCCCTCCACTTT
size: many; J: TRBJ2-7; D: TRBD2; V: TRBV7-2; length: 13; CDR3: CASSLGAGDEQYF; DNA: TGTGCCAGCAGCTTAGGAGCGGGGGACGAGCAGTACTTC
size: few; J: TRBJ2-7; D: .; V: TRBV20-1; length: 14; CDR3: CSARRAGPFYEQYF; DNA: TGCAGTGCTAGGAGGGCGGGACCTTTCTACGAGCAGTACTTC
size: few; J: TRBJ1-2; D: TRBD1; V: TRBV12-3/TRBV12-4; length: 14; CDR3: CASSFFTGGHGYTF; DNA: TGTGCCAGCAGTTTCTTCACAGGGGGCCATGGCTACACCTTC
size: many; J: TRBJ2-1; D: .; V: TRBV7-9; length: 16; CDR3: CASSLAPRLGGNEQFF; DNA: TGTGCCAGCAGCTTAGCCCCACGACTAGGAGGAAATGAGCAGTTCTTC
size: many; J: TRBJ2-3; D: .; V: TRBV29-1; length: 15; CDR3: CSVGQVGGPTDTQYF; DNA: TGCAGCGTGGGGCAGGTCGGGGGACCCACAGATACGCAGTATTTT
size: few; J: TRBJ2-2; D: TRBD2; V: TRBV12-3/TRBV12-4; length: 16; CDR3: CASSSSGGGNTGELFF; DNA: TGTGCCAGCAGTTCGTCGGGCGGGGGGAACACCGGGGAGCTGTTTTTT
size: .; J: TRBJ2-6; D: TRBD2; V: TRBV29-1; length: 12; CDR3: CSAWGGANVLTF; DNA: TGCAGCGCGTGGGGGGGAGCCAACGTCCTGACTTTC
size: .; J: TRBJ2-3; D: .; V: TRBV12-3/TRBV12-4; length: 12; CDR3: CASSSNTDTQYF; DNA: TGTGCCAGCAGTTCGAACACAGATACGCAGTATTTT
size: many; J: TRBJ2-1; D: .; V: TRBV29-1; length: 14; CDR3: CSVEKGYAGNEQFF; DNA: TGCAGCGTTGAAAAAGGGTATGCGGGCAATGAGCAGTTCTTC